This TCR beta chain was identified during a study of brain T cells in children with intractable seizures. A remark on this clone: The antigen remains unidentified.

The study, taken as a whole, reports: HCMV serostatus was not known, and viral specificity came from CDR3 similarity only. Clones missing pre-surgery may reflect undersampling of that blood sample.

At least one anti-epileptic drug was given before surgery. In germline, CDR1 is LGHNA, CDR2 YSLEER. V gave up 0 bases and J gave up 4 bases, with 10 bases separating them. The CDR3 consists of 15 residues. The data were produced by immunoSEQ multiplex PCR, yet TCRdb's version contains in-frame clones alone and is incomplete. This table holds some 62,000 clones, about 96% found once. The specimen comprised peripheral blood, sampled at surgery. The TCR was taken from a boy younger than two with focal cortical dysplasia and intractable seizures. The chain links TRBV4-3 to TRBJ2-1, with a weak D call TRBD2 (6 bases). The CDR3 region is CASSQDGGSYNEQFF. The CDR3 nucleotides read TGCGCCAGCAGCCAAGATGGGGGGAGTTACAATGAGCAGTTCTTC.